These 16 T cell receptor beta chains came from one sample sequenced in a study of PD-L1 blockade in urothelial cancer (dated by TCRdb to about 2017). The library was built by means of the immunoSEQ multiplex PCR assay. TCRdb retrieved this table from immuneACCESS and kept in-frame rearrangements only. Not all clones are present; in checked studies, unresolved V genes account for under half, and no reason is known for the remainder. A total of about 63,000 clones appear in this sample, 80% to 90% of them only once. The ten largest clones capture 4.5% to 6% of the sample. Reading the label with the study, this specimen's time point is: pretreatment peripheral blood. The sample here was PBMCs, taken around atezolizumab (anti-PD-L1) treatment. These receptors were obtained from an older man with urothelial cancer.

This chain uses TRBV7-8 with TRBJ1-5; 10 nucleotides line up with TRBD1. The germline CDR1 and CDR2 sequences are SGHVS and FQNEAQ. This CDR3 region has 19 residues. V lost 5 bases and J lost 0; bases outside the gene matches: 13. The CDR3 reads CASSSGTGANPYSNQPQHF. The CDR3 nucleotides are TGTGCCAGCAGCAGCGGGACAGGGGCGAACCCATATAGCAATCAGCCCCAGCATTTT.

A few counts support this clone. The DNA of the CDR3 is TGTGCCAGCAGTACGTGGGGGGGCAACGGGGAGACCCAGTACTTC. Amino acid sequence: CASSTWGGNGETQYF. The chain recombines TRBV5-6 with TRBJ2-5; tentative D call: TRBD2 (7 bases). V shed 5 bases and J shed 5 bases, with 19 bases lying between them. Germline CDR1 reads SGHDT; CDR2 reads YYEEEE. This CDR3 has 15 amino acids.

The J gene is TRBJ2-2, the V gene TRBV11-3, with 11 bases lining up with TRBD2. V trimming: 4 bases; J trimming: 6 bases; junction bases outside the gene matches: 7. Germline lookup yields CDR1 SGHNT and CDR2 YENEEA. The CDR3 is made up of 16 amino acids. DNA for the CDR3: TGTGCCAGCAGCTCAAACGTGGGACTAGCGGCCGGGGAGCTGTTTTTT. The encoded protein is CASSSNVGLAAGELFF.

The chain combines TRBV9 with TRBJ2-5; possibly TRBD1 for D (6 bases). This CDR3 has 14 residues. Trimming left V 4 bases short and J 1 base short, with 11 bases between. Germline assignment: CDR1 SGDLS and CDR2 YYNGEE. CDR3 nucleotide sequence: TGTGCCAGCAGCTCCCGGACAGCCCAAGAGACCCAGTACTTC. Its protein is CASSSRTAQETQYF. Supplemented by reference TRBV9 and TRBJ2-5, the full variable domain reads DSGVTQTPKHLITATGQRVTLRCSPRSGDLSVYWYQQSLDQGLQFLIQYYNGEERAKGNILERFSAQQFPDLHSELNLSSLELGDSALYFCASSSRTAQETQYFGPGTRLLVL.

In this sample, this clone turned up a few times. The rearrangement joins TRBV7-9 to TRBJ1-2; D uncertain. The CDR3 runs to 14 residues. Germline values: CDR1 SEHNR, CDR2 FQNEAQ (reference sequence). Deletions cut 1 base from V and 2 bases from J, with 8 bases between. The CDR3 region is CASSLVHPNYGYTF. CDR3 nucleotide sequence: TGTGCCAGCAGCTTAGTACATCCCAACTATGGCTACACCTTC. Looking up the rest from reference TRBV7-9 and TRBJ1-2 gives the full variable domain: DTGVSQNPRHKITKRGQNVTFRCDPISEHNRLYWYRQTLGQGPEFLTYFQNEAQLEKSRLLSDRFSAERPKGSFSTLEIQRTEQGDSAMYLCASSLVHPNYGYTFGSGTRLTVV.

This chain uses TRBV5-6 with TRBJ1-2, with a weak D call TRBD1 (6 bases). The CDR3 sequence is 14 residues long. Trimming cost V 0 bases and J 4 bases, with 10 bases left between them. The V gene's germline CDR1 is SGHDT and CDR2 YYEEEE. The CDR3 sequence is CASSLEGVGYGYTF. CDR3 nucleotides: TGTGCCAGCAGCTTGGAGGGGGTTGGCTATGGCTACACCTTC.

The chain joins TRBV19 to TRBJ1-5, with D possibly matching TRBD1 (6 bases). In germline, CDR1 is LNHDA, CDR2 SQIVND (reference sequence). The CDR3 consists of 17 residues. The ends were cut back, 7 bases at V and 5 bases at J, with 24 bases in the middle. The CDR3 is CASTDSLVSPGYQPQHF. In nucleotides, the CDR3 is TGTGCCAGTACGGACAGCCTAGTGTCCCCAGGGTATCAGCCCCAGCATTTT.

This rearrangement joins TRBV7-9 to TRBJ2-3; possibly TRBD1 for D (5 bases). Trimming left V 6 bases short and J 5 bases short, with 6 bases between. This CDR3 contains 11 residues. Germline assignment: CDR1 SEHNR and CDR2 FQNEAQ (reference sequence). The CDR3 loop is CASSRGDTQYF. DNA of the CDR3: TGTGCCAGCAGTAGGGGAGATACGCAGTATTTT.

The CDR3: CASRDTMSSGANVLTF. The CDR3 nucleotides are TGTGCCAGCCGGGACACGATGAGCTCTGGGGCCAACGTCCTGACTTTC. J is TRBJ2-6 and V is TRBV19; maybe TRBD1 (6 bases). The germline gives CDR1 LNHDA, CDR2 SQIVND (reference sequence). Trimming removed 9 bases from V and 0 bases from J, with 15 bases in between. This CDR3 is built from 16 residues. Full variable domain (remainder filled in from reference TRBV19 and TRBJ2-6): DGGITQSPKYLFRKEGQNVTLSCEQNLNHDAMYWYRQDPGQGLRLIYYSQIVNDFQKGDIAEGYSVSREKKESFPLTVTSAQKNPTAFYLCASRDTMSSGANVLTFGAGSRLTVL.

The rearrangement joins TRBV6-5 to TRBJ2-7; D may be TRBD1 (6 bases). Germline V gives CDR1 MNHEY, CDR2 SVGAGI. This CDR3 contains 12 residues. V was cut by 5 bases and J by 4 bases, with 9 bases left in between. In DNA, the CDR3 is TGTGCCAGCAGTGCGACAGGTTACGAGCAGTACTTC. It translates to CASSATGYEQYF.

The rearrangement links TRBV2 to TRBJ1-1, with D perhaps matching TRBD1 (5 bases). V gave up 6 bases and J gave up 2 bases, with 16 bases separating them. The CDR3 runs to 15 residues. Germline V lookup: CDR1 SNHLY, CDR2 FYNNEI. CDR3 nucleotide sequence: TGTGCCAGCAGGGACATCCCGGGCCCAAACACTGAAGCTTTCTTT. Its protein is CASRDIPGPNTEAFF.

The sample holds a few counts of this clone. The chain joins TRBV5-4 to TRBJ2-7; 7 nucleotides align to TRBD1. The CDR3 runs to 14 residues. Germline V lookup: CDR1 SGHNT, CDR2 YYREEE (reference sequence). Trimming at V came to 4 bases and at J to 5 bases, leaving 9 bases not matched to a gene. CDR3 loop: CASSRDRVSDEQYF. In DNA form, the CDR3 reads TGTGCCAGCAGCCGAGACAGGGTATCCGACGAGCAGTACTTC.

The chain employs TRBV6-1 and TRBJ2-1; D possibly corresponds to TRBD2 (5 bases). The V end was cut by 1 base, the J end by 7 bases, with 17 bases between. The germline V gene encodes CDR1 MNHNS and CDR2 SASEGT. The CDR3 has 16 amino acids. The CDR3 nucleotides read TGTGCCAGCAGTGAAGATGGACTGATCGTGGGGAATGAGCAGTTCTTC. Translation gives CASSEDGLIVGNEQFF.

The chain employs TRBV19 and TRBJ1-4, with 11 bases matching TRBD1. CDR3 length: 14 amino acids. Trimming at V came to 8 bases and at J to 5 bases, leaving 4 bases not matched to a gene. CDR1 is LNHDA and CDR2 is SQIVND in the germline V gene (reference sequence). The CDR3 region is CASSDRGPNEKLFF. The CDR3 DNA reads as TGTGCCAGTTCGGACAGGGGGCCGAATGAAAAACTGTTTTTT.

This clone was found once. The V call is TRBV5-6, the J call TRBJ2-1, with 11 bases that match TRBD2. Germline V gene sequence: CDR1 SGHDT, CDR2 YYEEEE. The CDR3 spans 16 residues. Trimming at V came to 4 bases and at J to 4 bases, leaving 7 bases not matched to a gene. CDR3 DNA sequence: TGTGCCAGCAGCCTACTGGGACTAGCGGTATACAATGAGCAGTTCTTC. This encodes CASSLLGLAVYNEQFF.

The chain is built from TRBV6-6 and TRBJ1-6; possible D gene TRBD1, 5 bases. The V gene's germline CDR1 is MNHNY and CDR2 SVGAGI (reference sequence). The CDR3 spans 15 residues. Trimming stripped 0 bases from V and 4 bases from J, with 7 bases between. Here the CDR3 reads CASSYSTEYNSPLHF. As DNA, the CDR3 is TGTGCCAGCAGTTACTCGACAGAGTATAATTCACCCCTCCACTTT.